This entry features one TCR beta chain sequence. Its antigen remains unidentified. This specimen belongs to a study of shared clonotypes between healthy human individuals. Study-level background: Donors had three CD4 naive, three CD4 memory, two CD8 naive and one CD8 memory plate apiece. Overall study findings and caveats: Depth of sequencing was expected to influence donor clonotype sharing.

Germline assignment: CDR1 MNHEY and CDR2 SMNVEV (reference sequence). V dropped 6 bases and J dropped 6 bases, with 11 bases sitting between them. This CDR3 is 12 amino acids long. It was across several immunoSEQ plates that each subset's genomic DNA was evenly split. As handled by the study authors: Filtering differed, since immunoSEQ gave only junction sequences and no quality scores. Profiled with immunoSEQ multiplex PCR; TCRdb holds only in-frame clones, not every one. V and J calls and clone size are those listed in that table; D and trimming were worked out from the DNA. The data hold around 1.9 million clones, with about 94% observed a single time. As defined, naive CD8 cells were CD45RO-negative and positively selected for CCR7, with terminally differentiated effector memory CD45RA+ cells excluded.

The J gene is TRBJ1-2, the V gene TRBV27; D gene uncertain. Material for sequencing was naive CD8+ T cells from PBMCs. The receptor's source is a man between 18 and 35 years old in good health. Some clones in this sample may be carry-over from other donors' samples. CDR3 region: CASSHGLNGYTF. The CDR3 DNA follows: TGTGCCAGCAGCCACGGTCTGAATGGCTACACCTTC.